This T cell receptor beta chain was sequenced for a study of shared clonotypes between healthy human individuals (dated by TCRdb to 2020 to 2022). With regard to the full study: The cohort comprised a couple of women and a few men aged 18 to 49 years. Different laboratories and diverse techniques were used to prepare libraries and sequence TCR repertoires, to increase sequencing depth and limit assay-specific biases. For each donor, CD4 naive and CD4 memory were each run on three plates, CD8 naive on two plates, and CD8 memory on one plate. Blood TCR repertoires of 5 or 6 healthy adults were deeply sequenced to estimate repertoire size and the extent of clonotype sharing between individuals. Each donor's leukapheresis produced roughly between roughly 0.85 and 9.5 billion PBMCs. What the authors observed across the whole study: Rarefaction of sorted-subset datasets indicated incomplete sequencing despite the large sequencing depth. When several donors were compared, the shared fraction of clonotypes was 5% to 6.5% for naive CD4, 3.5% to 4% for naive CD8, more than 2% for memory CD4, and roughly 0.43% for memory CD8. Pairwise subsampling led to the expectation that sequencing depth would affect the degree of clonotype sharing among donors. Sampling was limited to blood, and TCR repertoires in tissue likely differ from TCR repertoires in blood. Larger estimated clonotype richness was generally found for naive subsets than for memory subsets. Clonotypes shared by all four sorted-subset donors showed higher generation probabilities than non-shared clonotypes. Because the study included a small number of donors, the genetic and exposure-history diversity represented was limited.

Details on this clone: It lacks a known antigen. Base qualities are not at hand, and no much larger clone is one base apart.

The junction carries 15 bases between V and J, which are trimmed by 3 bases and 6 bases respectively. Looking up the germline V gene yields CDR1 MNHNS and CDR2 SASEGT. The CDR3 starts with the cysteine, ends with the phenylalanine, and has 15 residues. CDR3 DNA is the only sequence kept; it has 45 bases, read in frame from the first base. Using the deep immunoSEQ assay, TCR CDR3 regions were amplified from genomic DNA by multiplex PCR. Genomic DNA extracted from each cell subset was distributed evenly over all wells of several immunoSEQ 96-well plates, and each plate served as one replicate. For sorted subsets, each replicate PCR was loaded with approximately 0.2 ug genomic DNA, equivalent to 32,000 or so T cell genomes. The purified libraries were quantified using a Qubit 3.0 fluorometer, sized with a Bioanalyzer 2100, and then quantified again using the KAPA Library Quantification kit. Every immunoSEQ 96-well plate was sequenced on a separate single-read 150-cycle Illumina NextSeq 550 flow cell. The authors processed their data as follows. Because only junctional sequences without quality scores were contained in the immunoSEQ output, filtering matching that applied to full-length reads could not be performed. Sequences were annotated with PyIR, a Python wrapper for IgBLAST v1.9, and V/J genes and CDR3 were assigned using IMGT germline references. Reads with weak V/J assignments (E-value above 1e-6), missing CDR3, stop codons, out-of-frame junctions, or ambiguous translated residues were removed. V3J clonotypes were defined as sequences sharing an identical inferred V gene, J gene, and CDR3 amino acid sequence. To compute the percentage overlap between repertoires, the number of shared unique clonotypes was divided by the size of the smaller repertoire. Three approaches were used to assess repertoire richness: RTK rarefaction, the Chao1 estimator, and Recon v2.1 estimates of unobserved clonotypes. Generation probabilities for all TCRbeta clonotypes obtained by the gDNA method from a few donors were computed using OLGA. What TCRdb holds here is the immuneACCESS table cut down to in-frame rearrangements. Part of the clones is not present; checked against another copy, under half of the missing clones reflect an unresolved V gene, and the others are unexplained. D and trimming were read from the DNA, whereas the V and J calls and clone size are those reported in that table. The sample yields more than 550,000 clones; 90% to 95% were counted once. More than 20% of the sample rests with the top ten.

For the CD8 naive samples, CD45RO-negative cells were positively selected for CCR7, yielding a CD45RA+CCR7+ population from which TemRA cells were excluded. The donors were healthy, HIV-negative adults who had no recently reported acute infections or vaccinations. All donors were Caucasian adults living in Nashville, Tennessee, USA. After blood collection by leukapheresis, PBMCs were isolated using Ficoll-Histopaque density gradient centrifugation and then cryopreserved in the vapor phase of liquid nitrogen. Purity and quantity of every magnetically sorted T cell population were checked by analytical flow cytometry. From each sorted fraction, genomic DNA was isolated and quantified by UV absorbance on a Nanodrop 2000c.

Recombination linked TRBV6-1 to TRBJ2-1, with no reliable assignment of the D segment. The TCR was taken from a man aged 25 to 40 in good health. The sequenced sample was naive CD8+ T cells sorted from blood. The cell subset or site tag for this specimen amounts to: CD45RA+CCR7+. The CDR3 loop reads CASSDLPTWGNEQFF. The DNA reads TGTGCCAGCAGTGACCTACCGACGTGGGGCAATGAGCAGTTCTTC.